This is a list of T cell receptor beta chains from one sample in a study of blood T cell repertoires in COVID-19. Sequenced by immunoSEQ multiplex PCR; TCRdb stores in-frame clones only, minus some. The table shows 150,000 to 200,000 clones, with less than 90% occurring only once. The sequencing input was PBMCs or T cells enriched from blood (not recorded which). The receptors originated from a woman aged 50 to 60 who had recovered from COVID-19. Each CDR3 is given with its conserved first and last residue. Each record gives: J gene, CDR3 length, clone size, D gene, V gene, CDR3 DNA, CDR3 protein. The D gene is left open where the match is weak. Clone size is shown for a subset of rows, as once, few, many or a class of expanded clone.

j_call: TRBJ1-1; cdr3_length: 15; clone_size: .; d_call: TRBD1; v_call: TRBV28; cdr3_nt: TGTGCCAGCAGTTACCTGGGACAGGGGGACACTGAAGCTTTCTTT; cdr3_aa: CASSYLGQGDTEAFF
j_call: TRBJ1-5; cdr3_length: 14; clone_size: .; d_call: TRBD1; v_call: TRBV2; cdr3_nt: TGTGCCAGCAGGTTCGGGACAGGCAATCAGCCCCAGCATTTT; cdr3_aa: CASRFGTGNQPQHF
j_call: TRBJ1-4; cdr3_length: 16; clone_size: .; d_call: .; v_call: TRBV7-9; cdr3_nt: TGTGCCAGCAGCTTAGTCGGACAGCTGCCCATTGAAAAACTGTTTTTT; cdr3_aa: CASSLVGQLPIEKLFF
j_call: TRBJ2-1; cdr3_length: 11; clone_size: .; d_call: .; v_call: TRBV6-2/TRBV6-3; cdr3_nt: TGTGCCAGCAGTTACAGAGTTGAGCAGTTCTTC; cdr3_aa: CASSYRVEQFF
j_call: TRBJ1-5; cdr3_length: 15; clone_size: once; d_call: .; v_call: TRBV6-5; cdr3_nt: TGTGCCAGCAGTACCTCAGGGAAAAGCAATCAGCCCCAGCATTTT; cdr3_aa: CASSTSGKSNQPQHF
j_call: TRBJ2-1; cdr3_length: 13; clone_size: few; d_call: .; v_call: TRBV19; cdr3_nt: TGTGCCAGTAGGGGGCTCTCCTACAATGAGCAGTTCTTC; cdr3_aa: CASRGLSYNEQFF
j_call: TRBJ1-1; cdr3_length: 14; clone_size: .; d_call: TRBD1; v_call: TRBV5-1; cdr3_nt: TGCGCCAGTTCCAAAGACAGGGGGGGCACTGAAGCTTTCTTT; cdr3_aa: CASSKDRGGTEAFF
j_call: TRBJ1-5; cdr3_length: 13; clone_size: .; d_call: .; v_call: TRBV7-2; cdr3_nt: TGTGCCAGCAGCTTAGGACGGGGGGAGCCCCAGCATTTT; cdr3_aa: CASSLGRGEPQHF
j_call: TRBJ2-7; cdr3_length: 17; clone_size: .; d_call: .; v_call: TRBV18; cdr3_nt: TGTGCCAGCTCACCCGGGATTCGGACAGCCTTTTACTACGAGCAGTACTTC; cdr3_aa: CASSPGIRTAFYYEQYF
j_call: TRBJ1-2; cdr3_length: 12; clone_size: .; d_call: .; v_call: TRBV4-3; cdr3_nt: TGCGCCAGCAGCCTCCAGAACTATGGCTACACCTTC; cdr3_aa: CASSLQNYGYTF
j_call: TRBJ1-2; cdr3_length: 17; clone_size: .; d_call: .; v_call: TRBV29-1; cdr3_nt: TGCAGCGTTGAAGATCTTTCAACGTACGGGGGGGGTGTTGGCTACACCTTC; cdr3_aa: CSVEDLSTYGGGVGYTF
j_call: TRBJ1-5; cdr3_length: 15; clone_size: .; d_call: .; v_call: TRBV3-1/TRBV3-2; cdr3_nt: TGTGCCAGCAGCCCGCAAGTGGGCAACAATCAGCCCCAGCATTTT; cdr3_aa: CASSPQVGNNQPQHF
j_call: TRBJ2-7; cdr3_length: 17; clone_size: .; d_call: .; v_call: TRBV6-6; cdr3_nt: TGTGCCAGCAGTCCGCAGCAGAGACAGGACCGATCCTACGAGCAGTACTTC; cdr3_aa: CASSPQQRQDRSYEQYF
j_call: TRBJ2-2; cdr3_length: 13; clone_size: once; d_call: .; v_call: TRBV9; cdr3_nt: TGTGCCAGCAACCAGGCAAGCACCGGGGAGCTGTTTTTT; cdr3_aa: CASNQASTGELFF
j_call: TRBJ2-1; cdr3_length: 17; clone_size: .; d_call: .; v_call: TRBV21-1; cdr3_nt: TGTGCCAGCAGCAACGACTTTACTAGCGCGTTAACCAATGAGCAGTTCTTC; cdr3_aa: CASSNDFTSALTNEQFF
j_call: TRBJ1-4; cdr3_length: 15; clone_size: once; d_call: .; v_call: TRBV5-4; cdr3_nt: TGTGCCAGCAGCTTTCAGCAGGGGCCGAATGAAAAACTGTTTTTT; cdr3_aa: CASSFQQGPNEKLFF
j_call: TRBJ1-6; cdr3_length: 13; clone_size: .; d_call: TRBD1; v_call: TRBV11-1; cdr3_nt: TGTGCCAGCAGCTGGGGACAGAATTCACCCCTCCACTTT; cdr3_aa: CASSWGQNSPLHF
j_call: TRBJ2-7; cdr3_length: 17; clone_size: .; d_call: TRBD1; v_call: TRBV5-1; cdr3_nt: TGCGCCAGCAGCTTGGGGACAGGGTCCTTGAAATCCTACGAGCAGTACTTC; cdr3_aa: CASSLGTGSLKSYEQYF
j_call: TRBJ2-3; cdr3_length: 14; clone_size: .; d_call: .; v_call: TRBV18; cdr3_nt: TGTGCCAGCTCACCACCGACTAACACAGATACGCAGTATTTT; cdr3_aa: CASSPPTNTDTQYF
j_call: TRBJ2-5; cdr3_length: 14; clone_size: .; d_call: .; v_call: TRBV5-1; cdr3_nt: TGCGCCAGCAGCTTGGGGACTGCACAAGAGACCCAGTACTTC; cdr3_aa: CASSLGTAQETQYF
j_call: TRBJ2-2; cdr3_length: 15; clone_size: .; d_call: .; v_call: TRBV2; cdr3_nt: TGTGCCAGCAGTGCCTTTGCGACTAACACCGGGGAGCTGTTTTTT; cdr3_aa: CASSAFATNTGELFF
j_call: TRBJ2-3; cdr3_length: 23; clone_size: .; d_call: .; v_call: TRBV7-5; cdr3_nt: TGTGCCAGAAACCTCGGTCGGCTAGCGGGGCCACAACCCCAACCCGGGGCCTTAGATACGCAGTATTTT; cdr3_aa: CARNLGRLAGPQPQPGALDTQYF
j_call: TRBJ2-6; cdr3_length: 18; clone_size: .; d_call: TRBD1; v_call: TRBV14; cdr3_nt: TGTGCCAGCAGGTCGGGGACAGGGTCGTTTTCTGGGGCCAACGTCCTGACTTTC; cdr3_aa: CASRSGTGSFSGANVLTF
j_call: TRBJ1-1; cdr3_length: 14; clone_size: .; d_call: .; v_call: TRBV28; cdr3_nt: TGTGCCAGCAGTTTCGCGGGGGTGAACACTGAAGCTTTCTTT; cdr3_aa: CASSFAGVNTEAFF
j_call: TRBJ2-7; cdr3_length: 14; clone_size: .; d_call: .; v_call: TRBV5-1; cdr3_nt: TGCGCCAGCAGCTTGGATCCAGGGCGCTACGGGCAGTACTTC; cdr3_aa: CASSLDPGRYGQYF
j_call: TRBJ2-7; cdr3_length: 15; clone_size: .; d_call: TRBD1; v_call: TRBV2; cdr3_nt: TGTGCCAGCAGACTTTCAGGGACAGGGACCTACGAGCAGTACTTC; cdr3_aa: CASRLSGTGTYEQYF
j_call: TRBJ1-5; cdr3_length: 13; clone_size: .; d_call: .; v_call: TRBV2; cdr3_nt: TGTGCCAGCAGTGAAGCATGGGGCTCGCCCCAGCATTTT; cdr3_aa: CASSEAWGSPQHF
j_call: TRBJ1-5; cdr3_length: 13; clone_size: .; d_call: .; v_call: TRBV28; cdr3_nt: TGTGCCAGCAGAAGCGTTAACAATCAGCCCCAGCATTTT; cdr3_aa: CASRSVNNQPQHF
j_call: TRBJ1-2; cdr3_length: 13; clone_size: .; d_call: TRBD1; v_call: TRBV19; cdr3_nt: TGTGCCAGTAGTCGGACAGGGGACTATGGCTACACCTTC; cdr3_aa: CASSRTGDYGYTF
j_call: TRBJ2-1; cdr3_length: 16; clone_size: .; d_call: TRBD2; v_call: TRBV11-2; cdr3_nt: TGTGCCAGCAGCCCTATTAGCGGGAGCTCCTACAATGAGCAGTTCTTC; cdr3_aa: CASSPISGSSYNEQFF
j_call: TRBJ1-6; cdr3_length: 14; clone_size: .; d_call: .; v_call: TRBV6-1; cdr3_nt: TGTGCCAGCAGTGAAGGGGGAGTAGCTTCACCCCTCCACTTT; cdr3_aa: CASSEGGVASPLHF
j_call: TRBJ2-1; cdr3_length: 17; clone_size: .; d_call: .; v_call: TRBV11-2; cdr3_nt: TGTGCCAGCAGCTTAGACAGGGGAGTAGGTTCCTACAATGAGCAGTTCTTC; cdr3_aa: CASSLDRGVGSYNEQFF
j_call: TRBJ1-1; cdr3_length: 14; clone_size: once; d_call: .; v_call: TRBV19; cdr3_nt: TGTGCCACCCTTGATCCAGGGTGGGCCACTGAAGCTTTCTTT; cdr3_aa: CATLDPGWATEAFF
j_call: TRBJ2-1; cdr3_length: 16; clone_size: .; d_call: TRBD2; v_call: TRBV11-2; cdr3_nt: TGTGCCAGCAGCCAATATAGCGGGGGGCCCCTCAATGAGCAGTTCTTC; cdr3_aa: CASSQYSGGPLNEQFF
j_call: TRBJ1-5; cdr3_length: 17; clone_size: .; d_call: .; v_call: TRBV18; cdr3_nt: TGTGCCAGCTCACCTACGGGACTTCTTGGCCAAATTCAGCCCCAGCATTTT; cdr3_aa: CASSPTGLLGQIQPQHF
j_call: TRBJ1-6; cdr3_length: 13; clone_size: .; d_call: .; v_call: TRBV5-6; cdr3_nt: TGTGCCAGCGCGTTCGGGGGGGAATCACCCCTCCACTTT; cdr3_aa: CASAFGGESPLHF